This TCR beta chain was observed in a study of blood T cells in healthy people across ages. The germline V and J ends were trimmed by 0 bases and 5 bases, with 19 bases remaining between them. The CDR3 covers 17 residues. Germline CDR1 LGHNA, CDR2 YNFKEQ. Alongside a J-beta primer mix, a sample-barcoded 5' primer served in a second PCR lasting about 6 to 11 cycles. TCRdb re-called the 5' RACE reads with MiXCR, one entry per CDR3 protein. The sample lists hundreds of thousands of distinct CDR3 sequences, around half occurring once. This sequence joins TRBV4-2 and TRBJ1-2, with D unclear. Sequenced input: blood. This clonotype was obtained from an older woman in good health. The CDR3, as DNA: TGTGCCAGCAGCCAAGAACCCGGCCCGACTTTTGAGTATGGCTACACCTTC. It specifies CASSQEPGPTFEYGYTF.